The clone carrying this TCR beta chain appeared a few times. Its antigen is still unknown. This entry is derived from a study of T cell responses to AZD1222 COVID-19 vaccine. Findings of the study overall: Among the donors, most were white British and more were female, and clonal diversity was possibly underestimated. Spike-specific TCR breadth rose after two AZD1222 doses, and depth rose as well.

Some clones are missing from TCRdb's copy, which holds only in-frame ones; the method was immunoSEQ multiplex PCR. The sample contains roughly 100,000 clones, over 90% of which appear only once. CDR3 length: 15 residues. Germline V gives CDR1 LGHDT, CDR2 YNNKEL (reference sequence). Trimming took off 1 base at V and 2 bases at J, with 11 bases between the two ends. The chain combines TRBV3-1 (or the pseudogene TRBV3-2) with TRBJ1-2; D is undetermined. The input for sequencing was peripheral blood, taken on day 0 of AZD1222 vaccination. This TCR came from an adult in good health. Written as DNA, the CDR3 is TGTGCCAGCAGCCAAGTCTGGGCACCGAACTATGGCTACACCTTC. Translation gives CASSQVWAPNYGYTF.